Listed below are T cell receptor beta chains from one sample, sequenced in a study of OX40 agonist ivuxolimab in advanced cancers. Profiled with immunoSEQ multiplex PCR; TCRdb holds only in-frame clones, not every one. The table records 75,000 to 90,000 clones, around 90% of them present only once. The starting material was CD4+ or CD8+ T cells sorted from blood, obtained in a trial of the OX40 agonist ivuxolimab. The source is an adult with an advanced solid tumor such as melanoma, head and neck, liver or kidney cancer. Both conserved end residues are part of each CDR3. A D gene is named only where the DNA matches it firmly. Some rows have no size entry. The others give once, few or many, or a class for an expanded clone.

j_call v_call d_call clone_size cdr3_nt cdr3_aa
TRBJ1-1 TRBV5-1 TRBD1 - TGCGCCAGCAGCTCCGGGACAGGGGAAAACACTGAAGCTTTCTTT CASSSGTGENTEAFF
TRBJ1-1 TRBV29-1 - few TGCAGCGTTAAGGACAGCGAAGCTTTCTTT CSVKDSEAFF
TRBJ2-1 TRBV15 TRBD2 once TGTGCCACCTCCGCGGGAGGGTGGGATGAGCAGTTCTTC CATSAGGWDEQFF
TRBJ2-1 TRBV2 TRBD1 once TGTGCCAGCACCTTGGACAGGGGTTATGAGCAGTTCTTC CASTLDRGYEQFF
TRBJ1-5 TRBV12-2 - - TGTGCAAGTCGCGCCATGAGGGGGACGGCTTATAGCAATCAGCCCCAGCATTTT CASRAMRGTAYSNQPQHF
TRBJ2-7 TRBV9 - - TGTGCCAGCAGCGTAGGCCCCGGAGGCACCTACGAGCAGTACTTC CASSVGPGGTYEQYF
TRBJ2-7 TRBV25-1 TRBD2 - TGTGCCAGCAGTGACCTCTCAGCGGGGGCCCACGAGCAGTACTTC CASSDLSAGAHEQYF
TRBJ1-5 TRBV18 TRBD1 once TGTGCCAGCTCAATCACAGGGGCCGGCAATCAGCCCCAGCATTTT CASSITGAGNQPQHF
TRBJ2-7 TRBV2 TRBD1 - TGTGCCAGCAGTGGGACAGGGGTGGTGGGCGAGCAGTACTTC CASSGTGVVGEQYF
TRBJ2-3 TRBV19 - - TGTGCCGCCCGTGGTCCTGGCACAGATACGCAGTATTTT CAARGPGTDTQYF
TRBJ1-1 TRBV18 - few TGTGCCAGCTCACCACGAGAGGGGAGGTACACTGAAGCTTTCTTT CASSPREGRYTEAFF
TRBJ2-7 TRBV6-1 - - TGTGCCAGCAGTACCGACACCAACTACGAGCAGTACTTC CASSTDTNYEQYF
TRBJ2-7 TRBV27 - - TGTGCCAGCAGACAGGAGGGGTACGAGCAGTACTTC CASRQEGYEQYF
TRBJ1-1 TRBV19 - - TGTGCCAGTAGTATAGGCCGAGGGGGAGGCACTGAAGCTTTCTTT CASSIGRGGGTEAFF
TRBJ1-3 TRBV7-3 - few TGTGCCAGCTCTATACAGGGCGGAAACACCATATATTTT CASSIQGGNTIYF
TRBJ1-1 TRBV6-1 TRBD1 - TGTGCCAGCAGCGCTGACAGGGGTGTCACTGAAGCTTTCTTT CASSADRGVTEAFF
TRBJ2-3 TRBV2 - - TGTGCCAGCAGTGAATTAGTGGGAGGCCTTCCAGATACGCAGTATTTT CASSELVGGLPDTQYF
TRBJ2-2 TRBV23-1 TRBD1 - TGCGCCAGCAGCCGAGCCCGACAGGGGGCCGGGGAGCTGTTTTTT CASSRARQGAGELFF
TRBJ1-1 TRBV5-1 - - TGCGCCAGCGGCAGATTACAGGACACTGAAGCTTTCTTT CASGRLQDTEAFF
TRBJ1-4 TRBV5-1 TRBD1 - TGCGCCAGCAGAGGGATCGGGACAGGGAATGAAAAACTGTTTTTT CASRGIGTGNEKLFF
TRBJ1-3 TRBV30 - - TGTGCCTGGAGGGGCCCTGATGGAAACACCATATATTTT CAWRGPDGNTIYF
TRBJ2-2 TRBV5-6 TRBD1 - TGTGCCAGCAGCCCGTCCGGACAGGGATTGTCCGGGGAGCTGTTTTTT CASSPSGQGLSGELFF